The T cell receptor (beta chain) under discussion was sequenced for a study of cytomegalovirus exposure and HLA in healthy donors. Points from the study as a whole: The finding came from a later analysis; first-cohort TCR clusters tended to co-occur in the 90 to 150 validation repertoires. The authors enumerated over 150 TCR beta chains as linked to cytomegalovirus.

Worth noting for this clone: Its antigen remains unidentified.

Generated by immunoSEQ multiplex PCR, the TCRdb table keeps only in-frame clones and is missing some. The sample lists 150,000 to 200,000 clones; 84% were seen once. The CDR3 has 13 amino acids. Unmatched junction bases numbered 8, after V lost 5 bases and J lost 7 bases. The germline gives CDR1 SGHTA, CDR2 FQGTGA. The specimen sequenced was PBMCs. This chain connects TRBV7-3 to TRBJ2-7; 7 bases fit TRBD1. The sequence was collected from a man in his thirties or forties in good health and CMV-seropositive. The CDR3 sequence is CASSRSQGREQYF. CDR3 DNA: TGTGCCAGCAGCCGCTCACAGGGGCGTGAGCAGTACTTC.